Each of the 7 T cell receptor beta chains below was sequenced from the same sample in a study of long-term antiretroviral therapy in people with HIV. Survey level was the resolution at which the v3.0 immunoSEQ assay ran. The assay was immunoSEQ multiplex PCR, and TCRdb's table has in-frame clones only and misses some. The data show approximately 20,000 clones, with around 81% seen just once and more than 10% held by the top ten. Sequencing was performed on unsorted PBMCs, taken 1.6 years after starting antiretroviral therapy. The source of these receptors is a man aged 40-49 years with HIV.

The CDR3 nucleotides read TGTGCCAGCAGCTTAGCCCTTCCACCCCAAGATACGCAGTATTTT. This encodes CASSLALPPQDTQYF. The J gene is TRBJ2-3, the V gene TRBV11-1; the D is unclear. This CDR3 region has 15 residues. With 0 bases removed from V and 5 bases from J, the gap between germline ends came to 12 bases. Germline V lookup: CDR1 SGHAT, CDR2 FQDESV (reference sequence).

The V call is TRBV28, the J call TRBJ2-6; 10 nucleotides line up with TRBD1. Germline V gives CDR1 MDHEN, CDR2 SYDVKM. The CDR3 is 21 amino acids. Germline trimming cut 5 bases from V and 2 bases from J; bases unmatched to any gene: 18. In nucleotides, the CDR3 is TGTGCCAGCAGTCTCCTACTACCCCGGGGACAGGGGTCCCCTGGGGCCAACGTCCTGACTTTC. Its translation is CASSLLLPRGQGSPGANVLTF.

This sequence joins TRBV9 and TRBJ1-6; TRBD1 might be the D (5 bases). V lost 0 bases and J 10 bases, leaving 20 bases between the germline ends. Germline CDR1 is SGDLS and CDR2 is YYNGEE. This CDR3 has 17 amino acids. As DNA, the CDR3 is TGTGCCAGCAGCGTAGCTGGGGCGCACGGAATCGGGTCACCCCTCCACTTT. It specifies CASSVAGAHGIGSPLHF.

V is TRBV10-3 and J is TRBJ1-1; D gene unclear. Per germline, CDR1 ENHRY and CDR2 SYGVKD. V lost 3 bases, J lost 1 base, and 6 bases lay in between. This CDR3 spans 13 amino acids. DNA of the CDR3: TGTGCCATCAGTGATTACACGAACACTGAAGCTTTCTTT. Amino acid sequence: CAISDYTNTEAFF.

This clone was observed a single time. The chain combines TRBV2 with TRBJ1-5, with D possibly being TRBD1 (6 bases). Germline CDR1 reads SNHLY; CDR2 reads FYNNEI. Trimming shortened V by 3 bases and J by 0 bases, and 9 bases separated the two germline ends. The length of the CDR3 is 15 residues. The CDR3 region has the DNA TGTGCCAGCAGTGAGGGACACCCTAGCAATCAGCCCCAGCATTTT. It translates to CASSEGHPSNQPQHF.

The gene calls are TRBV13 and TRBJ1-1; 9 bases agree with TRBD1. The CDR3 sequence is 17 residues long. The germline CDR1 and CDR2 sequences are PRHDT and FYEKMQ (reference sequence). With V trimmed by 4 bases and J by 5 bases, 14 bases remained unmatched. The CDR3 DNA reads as TGTGCCAGCAGCTCTAGTGGGACAGGGAAAGAACAGACTGAAGCTTTCTTT. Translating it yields CASSSSGTGKEQTEAFF.

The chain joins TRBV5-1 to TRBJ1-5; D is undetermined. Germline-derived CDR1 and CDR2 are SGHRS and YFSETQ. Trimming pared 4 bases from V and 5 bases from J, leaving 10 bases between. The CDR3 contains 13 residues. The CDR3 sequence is CASSPTPYQPQHF. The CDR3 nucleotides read TGCGCCAGCAGCCCGACCCCTTATCAGCCCCAGCATTTT.